The rows below give T cell receptor beta chains drawn from one sample of a study of cytomegalovirus exposure and HLA in healthy donors. Produced via immunoSEQ multiplex PCR; TCRdb's table is partial and in-frame only. This sample carries a few hundred thousand clones, nearly 95% of them seen once, and the ten largest clones take 1.7%. Sequenced material: PBMCs. The receptors shown here come from a girl aged 2 to 9 in good health and CMV-seronegative. CDR3s include the opening cysteine and the closing phenylalanine or tryptophan. Each record gives: D gene, V gene, clone size, J gene, CDR3 protein, CDR3 DNA. The D gene is left open where the match is weak. For some rows the clone size is stated as once, few or many, or as a class when expanded; others skip it.

D gene: -
V gene: TRBV7-8
clone size: -
J gene: TRBJ1-3
CDR3 protein: CASSSPQPGHRTIYF
CDR3 DNA: TGTGCCAGCAGCTCCCCCCAACCGGGACACCGCACCATATATTTT

D gene: TRBD2
V gene: TRBV5-4
clone size: -
J gene: TRBJ2-1
CDR3 protein: CAGLAANNEQFF
CDR3 DNA: TGTGCCGGTCTAGCGGCGAACAATGAGCAGTTCTTC

D gene: -
V gene: TRBV20-1
clone size: -
J gene: TRBJ2-1
CDR3 protein: CSASEAEQFF
CDR3 DNA: TGCAGTGCTTCTGAGGCTGAGCAGTTCTTC

D gene: -
V gene: TRBV19
clone size: -
J gene: TRBJ1-1
CDR3 protein: CASSLGHMNTEAFF
CDR3 DNA: TGTGCCAGTAGCCTCGGACACATGAACACTGAAGCTTTCTTT

D gene: -
V gene: TRBV11-2
clone size: -
J gene: TRBJ1-2
CDR3 protein: CASSLDLGGKLNSYGYTF
CDR3 DNA: TGTGCCAGCAGCTTAGATCTTGGAGGAAAGCTAAATTCCTATGGCTACACCTTC

D gene: TRBD2
V gene: TRBV30
clone size: -
J gene: TRBJ2-7
CDR3 protein: CAWSRGLAGTEQYF
CDR3 DNA: TGTGCCTGGAGTAGGGGGCTAGCGGGGACCGAGCAGTACTTC

D gene: -
V gene: TRBV11-2
clone size: once
J gene: TRBJ1-1
CDR3 protein: CASSLLAGSGGYEAFF
CDR3 DNA: TGTGCCAGCAGCTTGCTTGCTGGGTCCGGAGGTTATGAAGCTTTCTTT

D gene: TRBD2
V gene: TRBV10-3
clone size: -
J gene: TRBJ2-1
CDR3 protein: CAISESGGGAVYNEQFF
CDR3 DNA: TGTGCCATCAGTGAGTCTGGCGGGGGGGCAGTGTACAATGAGCAGTTCTTC

D gene: -
V gene: TRBV28
clone size: -
J gene: TRBJ2-5
CDR3 protein: CASSFLGGGGHFQETQYF
CDR3 DNA: TGTGCCAGCAGTTTTTTAGGTGGCGGGGGACATTTCCAAGAGACCCAGTACTTC

D gene: -
V gene: TRBV6-6
clone size: few
J gene: TRBJ2-5
CDR3 protein: CASSYSQGQGQETQYF
CDR3 DNA: TGTGCCAGCAGTTACTCCCAGGGCCAGGGACAAGAGACCCAGTACTTC

D gene: TRBD2
V gene: TRBV7-2
clone size: -
J gene: TRBJ2-4
CDR3 protein: CASSLRLAGLGNIQYF
CDR3 DNA: TGTGCCAGCAGCTTAAGACTAGCGGGGCTCGGAAACATTCAGTACTTC

D gene: TRBD2
V gene: TRBV10-1
clone size: -
J gene: TRBJ2-1
CDR3 protein: CASSGYRVAGDNEQFF
CDR3 DNA: TGCGCCAGCAGTGGGTATCGGGTAGCGGGAGATAATGAGCAGTTCTTC

D gene: -
V gene: TRBV6-1
clone size: once
J gene: TRBJ1-5
CDR3 protein: CASRDQGDYNQPQHF
CDR3 DNA: TGTGCCAGCAGGGACCAAGGGGACTACAATCAGCCCCAGCATTTT

D gene: TRBD1
V gene: TRBV9
clone size: -
J gene: TRBJ1-6
CDR3 protein: CASSTTGVDSPLHF
CDR3 DNA: TGTGCCAGCAGTACCACAGGGGTGGATTCACCCCTCCACTTT

D gene: TRBD2
V gene: TRBV11-3
clone size: -
J gene: TRBJ2-1
CDR3 protein: CASSPRTSGSSYNEQFF
CDR3 DNA: TGTGCCAGCAGCCCCCGGACTAGCGGGTCCTCCTACAATGAGCAGTTCTTC

D gene: -
V gene: TRBV19
clone size: -
J gene: TRBJ1-5
CDR3 protein: CASSIVIYSNQPQHF
CDR3 DNA: TGTGCCAGTAGTATAGTTATCTATAGCAATCAGCCCCAGCATTTT

D gene: -
V gene: TRBV4-1
clone size: -
J gene: TRBJ1-5
CDR3 protein: CASSQDGTPISNQPQHF
CDR3 DNA: TGCGCCAGCAGCCAAGATGGGACACCGATTAGCAATCAGCCCCAGCATTTT

D gene: -
V gene: TRBV19
clone size: -
J gene: TRBJ1-1
CDR3 protein: CASNPGRGQKNAEAFF
CDR3 DNA: TGTGCCAGTAACCCGGGACGGGGACAAAAGAACGCTGAAGCTTTCTTT

D gene: -
V gene: TRBV11-2
clone size: -
J gene: TRBJ2-1
CDR3 protein: CASSPYVGGYNEQFF
CDR3 DNA: TGTGCCAGCAGCCCTTACGTTGGAGGATACAATGAGCAGTTCTTC

D gene: TRBD2
V gene: TRBV6-4
clone size: once
J gene: TRBJ2-7
CDR3 protein: CASFQRGSSYEQYF
CDR3 DNA: TGTGCCAGCTTCCAGCGGGGAAGCTCCTACGAGCAGTACTTC

D gene: -
V gene: TRBV9
clone size: -
J gene: TRBJ2-3
CDR3 protein: CASSPVLTDTQYF
CDR3 DNA: TGTGCCAGCAGCCCCGTCCTCACAGATACGCAGTATTTT

D gene: TRBD1
V gene: TRBV5-1
clone size: once
J gene: TRBJ2-1
CDR3 protein: CASSTSGTGFNEQFF
CDR3 DNA: TGCGCCAGCAGTACTTCCGGGACAGGGTTTAATGAGCAGTTCTTC

D gene: -
V gene: TRBV7-9
clone size: -
J gene: TRBJ2-1
CDR3 protein: CASSLAAGLYNEQFF
CDR3 DNA: TGTGCCAGCAGCTTGGCGGCGGGGCTATACAATGAGCAGTTCTTC

D gene: TRBD1
V gene: TRBV7-9
clone size: -
J gene: TRBJ1-2
CDR3 protein: CASSRDRRDYGYTF
CDR3 DNA: TGTGCCAGCAGCCGGGACAGGCGCGACTATGGCTACACCTTC

D gene: -
V gene: TRBV4-2
clone size: few
J gene: TRBJ1-6
CDR3 protein: CASSQEGGNSPLHF
CDR3 DNA: TGTGCCAGCAGCCAAGAAGGGGGTAATTCACCCCTCCACTTT

D gene: TRBD1
V gene: TRBV18
clone size: -
J gene: TRBJ2-7
CDR3 protein: CASSPRGQTYEQYF
CDR3 DNA: TGTGCCAGCTCACCAAGGGGACAGACATACGAGCAGTACTTC

D gene: -
V gene: TRBV5-1
clone size: -
J gene: TRBJ2-2
CDR3 protein: CASSLALQNTGELFF
CDR3 DNA: TGCGCCAGCAGCTTGGCCTTACAGAACACCGGGGAGCTGTTTTTT

D gene: TRBD2
V gene: TRBV5-6
clone size: few
J gene: TRBJ2-7
CDR3 protein: CASSLGLAGGVGEQYF
CDR3 DNA: TGTGCCAGCAGCTTGGGACTAGCGGGAGGGGTGGGAGAGCAGTACTTC

D gene: -
V gene: TRBV18
clone size: -
J gene: TRBJ1-5
CDR3 protein: CASSPHQDQPQHF
CDR3 DNA: TGTGCCAGCTCCCCGCACCAGGATCAGCCCCAGCATTTT

D gene: TRBD1
V gene: TRBV9
clone size: -
J gene: TRBJ2-1
CDR3 protein: CATSTGVDRNEQFF
CDR3 DNA: TGTGCCACTTCCACAGGGGTAGATAGAAATGAGCAGTTCTTC

D gene: TRBD2
V gene: TRBV10-3
clone size: once
J gene: TRBJ2-1
CDR3 protein: CAISFPPGGPNNEQFF
CDR3 DNA: TGTGCCATCAGTTTCCCCCCGGGAGGGCCTAACAATGAGCAGTTCTTC

D gene: TRBD2
V gene: TRBV7-6
clone size: -
J gene: TRBJ2-1
CDR3 protein: CASSQGLAGGSYNEQFF
CDR3 DNA: TGTGCCAGCTCCCAGGGACTAGCGGGAGGGAGCTACAATGAGCAGTTCTTC

D gene: -
V gene: TRBV11-2
clone size: -
J gene: TRBJ2-3
CDR3 protein: CASSSGLNTDTQYF
CDR3 DNA: TGTGCCAGCAGCTCCGGACTAAACACAGATACGCAGTATTTT

D gene: -
V gene: TRBV11-3
clone size: once
J gene: TRBJ2-7
CDR3 protein: CASSLGPRGAEQYF
CDR3 DNA: TGTGCCAGCAGCCTAGGACCCCGCGGGGCCGAGCAGTACTTC

D gene: -
V gene: TRBV2
clone size: -
J gene: TRBJ2-7
CDR3 protein: CASSEGQGPISDEQYF
CDR3 DNA: TGTGCCAGCAGTGAGGGGCAGGGTCCCATTTCTGACGAGCAGTACTTC

D gene: -
V gene: TRBV7-9
clone size: -
J gene: TRBJ2-5
CDR3 protein: CASSLATVQETQYF
CDR3 DNA: TGTGCCAGCAGCTTAGCGACAGTCCAAGAGACCCAGTACTTC

D gene: -
V gene: TRBV21-1
clone size: -
J gene: TRBJ2-7
CDR3 protein: CASSKFFRGGDGAYEQYF
CDR3 DNA: TGTGCCAGCAGCAAATTCTTCCGGGGGGGAGACGGGGCCTACGAGCAGTACTTC

D gene: -
V gene: TRBV6-1
clone size: -
J gene: TRBJ1-1
CDR3 protein: CASSVQGQGNTEAFF
CDR3 DNA: TGTGCCAGCAGTGTACAGGGCCAGGGGAACACTGAAGCTTTCTTT

D gene: TRBD1
V gene: TRBV10-1
clone size: -
J gene: TRBJ1-1
CDR3 protein: CASSEVQDRVIGEAFF
CDR3 DNA: TGCGCCAGCAGTGAGGTTCAGGACAGGGTGATTGGTGAAGCTTTCTTT

D gene: -
V gene: TRBV27
clone size: once
J gene: TRBJ1-6
CDR3 protein: CASRISGGNSPLHF
CDR3 DNA: TGTGCCAGCAGGATCTCCGGGGGTAATTCACCCCTCCACTTT

D gene: -
V gene: TRBV28
clone size: -
J gene: TRBJ1-1
CDR3 protein: CASSFGGGWTEAFF
CDR3 DNA: TGTGCCAGCAGTTTTGGGGGGGGTTGGACTGAAGCTTTCTTT

D gene: TRBD1
V gene: TRBV5-6
clone size: -
J gene: TRBJ2-7
CDR3 protein: CASSFPAQGAYEQYF
CDR3 DNA: TGTGCCAGCAGCTTTCCGGCGCAGGGGGCGTACGAGCAGTACTTC

D gene: -
V gene: TRBV6-5
clone size: -
J gene: TRBJ2-7
CDR3 protein: CASSYRGLSYEQYF
CDR3 DNA: TGTGCCAGCAGTTACCGAGGACTCTCCTACGAGCAGTACTTC

D gene: -
V gene: TRBV4-1
clone size: -
J gene: TRBJ2-3
CDR3 protein: CASSSLGTDTQYF
CDR3 DNA: TGCGCCAGCAGCTCCCTAGGCACAGATACGCAGTATTTT

D gene: TRBD1
V gene: TRBV27
clone size: -
J gene: TRBJ1-1
CDR3 protein: CASSQGVNTEAFF
CDR3 DNA: TGTGCCAGTTCACAGGGGGTGAACACTGAAGCTTTCTTT

D gene: -
V gene: TRBV7-8
clone size: -
J gene: TRBJ2-1
CDR3 protein: CASSPRSDSPPYNEQFF
CDR3 DNA: TGTGCCAGCAGCCCCCGAAGTGACAGCCCTCCGTACAATGAGCAGTTCTTC

D gene: -
V gene: TRBV6-5
clone size: -
J gene: TRBJ1-1
CDR3 protein: CASSSMTGNTEAFF
CDR3 DNA: TGTGCCAGCAGTTCTATGACAGGGAACACTGAAGCTTTCTTT

D gene: TRBD1
V gene: TRBV18
clone size: -
J gene: TRBJ2-7
CDR3 protein: CASSPPRDRIYEQYF
CDR3 DNA: TGTGCCAGCTCACCACCAAGGGACAGGATCTACGAGCAGTACTTC

D gene: TRBD1
V gene: TRBV13
clone size: -
J gene: TRBJ2-1
CDR3 protein: CASSTGQGAANEQFF
CDR3 DNA: TGTGCCAGCAGCACGGGACAGGGGGCGGCAAATGAGCAGTTCTTC

D gene: -
V gene: TRBV19
clone size: -
J gene: TRBJ1-5
CDR3 protein: CASSIGFGGAQPQHF
CDR3 DNA: TGTGCCAGTAGTATCGGATTTGGGGGGGCACAGCCCCAGCATTTT

D gene: -
V gene: TRBV29-1
clone size: -
J gene: TRBJ2-1
CDR3 protein: CSVDREYNEQFF
CDR3 DNA: TGCAGCGTTGACAGGGAATACAATGAGCAGTTCTTC

D gene: TRBD1
V gene: TRBV6-1
clone size: -
J gene: TRBJ1-1
CDR3 protein: CASQQGGWTEAFF
CDR3 DNA: TGTGCCAGCCAACAGGGGGGATGGACTGAAGCTTTCTTT

D gene: TRBD1
V gene: TRBV19
clone size: -
J gene: TRBJ1-5
CDR3 protein: CASSITGGGLSNQPQHF
CDR3 DNA: TGTGCCAGTAGTATCACCGGAGGGGGCCTAAGCAATCAGCCCCAGCATTTT

D gene: -
V gene: TRBV5-1
clone size: -
J gene: TRBJ1-6
CDR3 protein: CASSLRDPINSPLHF
CDR3 DNA: TGCGCCAGCAGCCTGCGGGACCCCATAAATTCACCCCTCCACTTT

D gene: TRBD1
V gene: TRBV27
clone size: -
J gene: TRBJ2-7
CDR3 protein: CASCLSDRAYEQYF
CDR3 DNA: TGTGCCAGCTGTTTATCGGACAGGGCATACGAGCAGTACTTC

D gene: TRBD2
V gene: TRBV19
clone size: -
J gene: TRBJ2-1
CDR3 protein: CASSSFGTTSYNEQFF
CDR3 DNA: TGTGCCAGTAGCTCCTTTGGGACTACCTCCTACAATGAGCAGTTCTTC

D gene: -
V gene: TRBV6-5
clone size: -
J gene: TRBJ2-7
CDR3 protein: CASSYPGNEQYF
CDR3 DNA: TGTGCCAGCAGTTACCCGGGAAACGAGCAGTACTTC

D gene: -
V gene: TRBV5-1
clone size: once
J gene: TRBJ2-3
CDR3 protein: CASSIVSTDTQYF
CDR3 DNA: TGCGCCAGCAGCATCGTAAGCACAGATACGCAGTATTTT

D gene: -
V gene: TRBV13
clone size: -
J gene: TRBJ2-7
CDR3 protein: CASSSVQGLSYEQYF
CDR3 DNA: TGTGCCAGCAGCTCAGTCCAGGGCCTCTCCTACGAGCAGTACTTC

D gene: -
V gene: TRBV12-5
clone size: -
J gene: TRBJ2-2
CDR3 protein: CASSLEGGAGELFF
CDR3 DNA: TGTGCTAGTAGTCTAGAGGGCGGGGCGGGGGAGCTGTTTTTT